This paragraph covers one T cell receptor (beta chain) sequence. The antigen is not known. The data originate from a study of cytomegalovirus exposure and HLA in healthy donors. Regarding the study as a whole: Among TCR beta chains, those listed as cytomegalovirus-associated numbered 164.

The PCR had 60 Vbeta and 13 Jbeta primers. Sequencing used immunoSEQ multiplex PCR; TCRdb keeps in-frame clones, though not all of them. Among around 120,000 clones, around 67% were seen once, and the ten largest hold around 3.7%. The TCR originated in a woman in her 40s in good health and CMV-seronegative. What was sequenced was PBMCs.

The CDR3 sequence: CAISEMEGRTEAFF. CDR3 DNA sequence: TGTGCCATCAGTGAGATGGAGGGTCGGACTGAAGCTTTCTTT. The chain combines TRBV10-3 with TRBJ1-1, with D unresolved. The V gene's germline CDR1 is ENHRY and CDR2 SYGVKD. V was pared by 2 bases and J by 5 bases, with 12 bases between. The CDR3 extends over 14 amino acids.